These T cell receptor beta chains were read from a single sample in a study of T cell responses to AZD1222 COVID-19 vaccine. Method: immunoSEQ multiplex PCR; TCRdb's copy keeps in-frame clones and lacks some. The sample comprises tens of thousands of clones, roughly 89% of which are singletons, and roughly 7% rests with the top ten. This material consisted of peripheral blood, taken on day 0 of AZD1222 vaccination. The receptors stem from an adult in good health. CDR3s include the opening cysteine and the closing phenylalanine or tryptophan. The D gene is left open where the match is weak. Clone size is stated in some rows and not others, as once, few, many or a class when expanded.

j_gene: TRBJ1-3; abundance: -; v_gene: TRBV6-5; d_gene: -; len: 13; CDR3aa: CASAEYSGNTIYF; CDR3nt: TGTGCCAGCGCCGAATACTCTGGAAACACCATATATTTT
j_gene: TRBJ2-7; abundance: -; v_gene: TRBV10-1; d_gene: TRBD1; len: 14; CDR3aa: CASSDGTGAYEQYF; CDR3nt: TGCGCCAGCAGTGATGGGACAGGGGCCTACGAGCAGTACTTC
j_gene: TRBJ2-1; abundance: few; v_gene: TRBV19; d_gene: TRBD2; len: 16; CDR3aa: CASSILAGGTYNEQFF; CDR3nt: TGTGCCAGTAGTATCCTAGCGGGGGGAACCTACAATGAGCAGTTCTTC
j_gene: TRBJ2-7; abundance: -; v_gene: TRBV4-1; d_gene: TRBD2; len: 15; CDR3aa: CASSQPLAGGYEQYF; CDR3nt: TGCGCCAGCAGCCAACCCTTAGCGGGAGGTTACGAGCAGTACTTC
j_gene: TRBJ1-5; abundance: once; v_gene: TRBV27; d_gene: -; len: 15; CDR3aa: CASSSRGPGGQPQHF; CDR3nt: TGTGCCAGCAGTTCCCGAGGCCCCGGGGGTCAGCCCCAGCATTTT
j_gene: TRBJ1-2; abundance: -; v_gene: TRBV4-1; d_gene: -; len: 15; CDR3aa: CASSQDQGSVYGYTF; CDR3nt: TGCGCCAGCAGCCAAGATCAAGGGAGTGTGTATGGCTACACCTTC
j_gene: TRBJ2-1; abundance: -; v_gene: TRBV4-2; d_gene: TRBD2; len: 17; CDR3aa: CASSQDSGLAGHNEQFF; CDR3nt: TGTGCCAGCAGCCAAGATTCAGGACTAGCGGGACACAATGAGCAGTTCTTC
j_gene: TRBJ2-7; abundance: -; v_gene: TRBV27; d_gene: TRBD1; len: 15; CDR3aa: CASSWTGAITYEQYF; CDR3nt: TGTGCCAGCAGTTGGACAGGGGCCATAACCTACGAGCAGTACTTC
j_gene: TRBJ2-7; abundance: -; v_gene: TRBV23-1; d_gene: TRBD2; len: 21; CDR3aa: CASSQSAYTSGRALARYEQYF; CDR3nt: TGCGCCAGCAGTCAATCGGCCTATACTAGCGGGAGGGCCCTCGCTCGCTACGAGCAGTACTTC
j_gene: TRBJ2-5; abundance: -; v_gene: TRBV19; d_gene: -; len: 13; CDR3aa: CASSILVQETQYF; CDR3nt: TGTGCCAGTAGTATACTAGTTCAAGAGACCCAGTACTTC
j_gene: TRBJ1-5; abundance: -; v_gene: TRBV7-9; d_gene: -; len: 14; CDR3aa: CASSLGQGNQPQHF; CDR3nt: TGTGCCAGCAGCTTAGGGCAGGGGAATCAGCCCCAGCATTTT
j_gene: TRBJ1-1; abundance: -; v_gene: TRBV2; d_gene: TRBD1; len: 16; CDR3aa: CASSDGGGGLNTEAFF; CDR3nt: TGTGCCAGCAGTGATGGAGGGGGCGGATTGAACACTGAAGCTTTCTTT
j_gene: TRBJ1-4; abundance: -; v_gene: TRBV6-5; d_gene: -; len: 15; CDR3aa: CASRDKWFGNEKLFF; CDR3nt: TGTGCCAGCAGGGATAAATGGTTCGGTAATGAAAAACTGTTTTTT
j_gene: TRBJ1-3; abundance: -; v_gene: TRBV12-5; d_gene: TRBD1; len: 16; CDR3aa: CASGIPTGRSGNTIYF; CDR3nt: TGTGCTAGTGGTATTCCGACAGGGAGGTCAGGAAACACCATATATTTT
j_gene: TRBJ2-7; abundance: few; v_gene: TRBV6-5; d_gene: TRBD1; len: 15; CDR3aa: CASSYSGRGTYEQYF; CDR3nt: TGTGCCAGCAGTTACTCGGGCAGGGGGACCTACGAGCAGTACTTC
j_gene: TRBJ2-7; abundance: -; v_gene: TRBV5-1; d_gene: TRBD1; len: 14; CDR3aa: CASSWGDRGPEQYF; CDR3nt: TGCGCCAGCAGCTGGGGGGACAGGGGGCCAGAGCAGTACTTC
j_gene: TRBJ1-5; abundance: -; v_gene: TRBV6-1; d_gene: -; len: 14; CDR3aa: CASSEQISNQPQHF; CDR3nt: TGTGCCAGCAGTGAACAGATTAGCAATCAGCCCCAGCATTTT
j_gene: TRBJ2-5; abundance: -; v_gene: TRBV7-2; d_gene: -; len: 14; CDR3aa: CASSYSSNQETQYF; CDR3nt: TGTGCCAGCAGCTATTCTTCCAACCAAGAGACCCAGTACTTC
j_gene: TRBJ2-5; abundance: -; v_gene: TRBV11-2; d_gene: -; len: 13; CDR3aa: CASSFEGQETQYF; CDR3nt: TGTGCCAGCAGCTTCGAGGGGCAAGAGACCCAGTACTTC
j_gene: TRBJ2-2; abundance: -; v_gene: TRBV19; d_gene: -; len: 13; CDR3aa: CATRGGNTGELFF; CDR3nt: TGTGCCACCAGGGGGGGGAACACCGGGGAGCTGTTTTTT
j_gene: TRBJ2-3; abundance: -; v_gene: TRBV9; d_gene: TRBD2; len: 15; CDR3aa: CASSISGRAGNTQYF; CDR3nt: TGTGCCAGCAGCATTAGCGGGAGGGCCGGGAATACGCAGTATTTT
j_gene: TRBJ1-2; abundance: -; v_gene: TRBV10-3; d_gene: -; len: 15; CDR3aa: CAISGVGGLGLGYTF; CDR3nt: TGTGCCATCAGTGGTGTCGGGGGGCTCGGTTTAGGCTACACCTTC
j_gene: TRBJ1-1; abundance: -; v_gene: TRBV15; d_gene: -; len: 16; CDR3aa: CATSRDDLGSIAEAFF; CDR3nt: TGTGCCACCAGCAGAGATGACTTAGGGAGTATTGCTGAAGCTTTCTTT
j_gene: TRBJ2-7; abundance: -; v_gene: TRBV4-1; d_gene: -; len: 15; CDR3aa: CASSQDSSYSYEQYF; CDR3nt: TGCGCCAGCAGCCAAGATTCCAGCTACTCCTACGAGCAGTACTTC
j_gene: TRBJ1-1; abundance: -; v_gene: TRBV7-6; d_gene: -; len: 14; CDR3aa: CASSSRGGDTEAFF; CDR3nt: TGTGCCAGCAGCTCAAGGGGTGGGGACACTGAAGCTTTCTTT
j_gene: TRBJ1-4; abundance: -; v_gene: TRBV2; d_gene: -; len: 14; CDR3aa: CASRRNAANEKLFF; CDR3nt: TGTGCCAGCAGGAGGAACGCGGCTAATGAAAAACTGTTTTTT
j_gene: TRBJ1-2; abundance: -; v_gene: TRBV19; d_gene: -; len: 13; CDR3aa: CASSNTRDTGYTF; CDR3nt: TGTGCCAGTAGTAACACCCGGGACACTGGCTACACCTTC
j_gene: TRBJ1-1; abundance: -; v_gene: TRBV11-2; d_gene: -; len: 13; CDR3aa: CASRGHSNTEAFF; CDR3nt: TGTGCCAGCAGGGGACATTCGAACACTGAAGCTTTCTTT
j_gene: TRBJ1-4; abundance: -; v_gene: TRBV5-1; d_gene: -; len: 15; CDR3aa: CASSSQGNTNEKLFF; CDR3nt: TGCGCCAGCAGCTCCCAGGGGAATACTAATGAAAAACTGTTTTTT
j_gene: TRBJ2-3; abundance: once; v_gene: TRBV29-1; d_gene: TRBD1; len: 10; CDR3aa: CSVEMTGKYF; CDR3nt: TGCAGCGTTGAGATGACAGGGAAGTATTTT
j_gene: TRBJ1-5; abundance: -; v_gene: TRBV4-2; d_gene: -; len: 13; CDR3aa: CASSQDKVQPQHF; CDR3nt: TGTGCCAGCAGCCAAGATAAGGTTCAGCCCCAGCATTTT
j_gene: TRBJ1-6; abundance: -; v_gene: TRBV19; d_gene: -; len: 15; CDR3aa: CKRDRSSSYNSPLHF; CDR3nt: TGTAAGCGTGACAGATCGAGCTCCTATAATTCACCCCTCCACTTT
j_gene: TRBJ2-4; abundance: -; v_gene: TRBV14; d_gene: -; len: 17; CDR3aa: CASSRNLGTAGQNIQYF; CDR3nt: TGTGCCAGCAGCCGAAACCTCGGGACAGCGGGCCAAAACATTCAGTACTTC
j_gene: TRBJ1-6; abundance: -; v_gene: TRBV27; d_gene: -; len: 13; CDR3aa: CASSLGPKSPLHF; CDR3nt: TGTGCCAGCAGTTTAGGACCTAAATCACCCCTCCACTTT
j_gene: TRBJ1-1; abundance: -; v_gene: TRBV10-3; d_gene: TRBD1; len: 13; CDR3aa: CAISESAGGIAFF; CDR3nt: TGTGCCATCAGTGAGTCGGCAGGGGGCATAGCTTTCTTT
j_gene: TRBJ2-3; abundance: -; v_gene: TRBV7-9; d_gene: TRBD2; len: 16; CDR3aa: CASSLDLAGKTDTQYF; CDR3nt: TGTGCCAGCAGCTTAGACCTAGCGGGAAAAACAGATACGCAGTATTTT
j_gene: TRBJ2-2; abundance: -; v_gene: TRBV19; d_gene: TRBD2; len: 17; CDR3aa: CASSGLAGYMNTGELFF; CDR3nt: TGTGCCAGTAGTGGGCTAGCGGGTTACATGAACACCGGGGAGCTGTTTTTT
j_gene: TRBJ1-5; abundance: once; v_gene: TRBV3-1/TRBV3-2; d_gene: -; len: 14; CDR3aa: CASSHGQINQPQHF; CDR3nt: TGTGCCAGCAGCCACGGACAGATTAATCAGCCCCAGCATTTT
j_gene: TRBJ2-7; abundance: -; v_gene: TRBV5-1; d_gene: -; len: 12; CDR3aa: CASSEGTYEQYF; CDR3nt: TGCGCCAGCAGCGAGGGGACGTACGAGCAGTACTTC
j_gene: TRBJ1-3; abundance: once; v_gene: TRBV6-5; d_gene: -; len: 13; CDR3aa: CATTVLSGNTIYF; CDR3nt: TGTGCCACCACGGTGCTCTCTGGAAACACCATATATTTT
j_gene: TRBJ1-3; abundance: -; v_gene: TRBV5-5; d_gene: -; len: 13; CDR3aa: CASTAGSGNTIYF; CDR3nt: TGTGCCAGCACAGCAGGCTCTGGAAACACCATATATTTT
j_gene: TRBJ2-2; abundance: -; v_gene: TRBV5-1; d_gene: TRBD1; len: 15; CDR3aa: CASSKDRVNTGELFF; CDR3nt: TGCGCCAGCAGCAAGGACAGGGTAAACACCGGGGAGCTGTTTTTT
j_gene: TRBJ2-3; abundance: -; v_gene: TRBV7-9; d_gene: -; len: 14; CDR3aa: CASSFPLGTDTQYF; CDR3nt: TGTGCCAGCAGCTTCCCCCTCGGCACAGATACGCAGTATTTT
j_gene: TRBJ1-2; abundance: -; v_gene: TRBV3-1/TRBV3-2; d_gene: TRBD1; len: 15; CDR3aa: CASSAPGQGNYGYTF; CDR3nt: TGTGCCAGCAGCGCGCCGGGACAGGGGAACTATGGCTACACCTTC
j_gene: TRBJ1-3; abundance: -; v_gene: TRBV7-9; d_gene: -; len: 17; CDR3aa: CASNPPGQQGTGNTIYF; CDR3nt: TGTGCCAGCAACCCTCCGGGTCAACAGGGCACTGGAAACACCATATATTTT
j_gene: TRBJ2-3; abundance: -; v_gene: TRBV6-1; d_gene: -; len: 15; CDR3aa: CASSELQGSTDTQYF; CDR3nt: TGTGCCAGCAGTGAATTACAGGGTTCAACAGATACGCAGTATTTT
j_gene: TRBJ2-1; abundance: -; v_gene: TRBV7-9; d_gene: -; len: 16; CDR3aa: CASSSILGARYNEQFF; CDR3nt: TGTGCCAGCAGCTCAATTCTGGGGGCTCGTTACAATGAGCAGTTCTTC
j_gene: TRBJ2-7; abundance: -; v_gene: TRBV28; d_gene: -; len: 14; CDR3aa: CASSPGTFSYEQYF; CDR3nt: TGTGCCAGCAGTCCAGGGACTTTCTCCTACGAGCAGTACTTC